The 26 T cell receptor beta chains below come from one sample, sequenced in a study of blood T cell repertoires in COVID-19 (dated by TCRdb to about 2020). Receptor amplification or capture employed the immunoSEQ multiplex PCR assay. TCRdb carries this immuneACCESS record with in-frame sequences only. Its versions omit some clonotypes, under half of them owing to an unresolved V gene in the studies checked, with the rest unexplained. A total of roughly 310,000 clones appear in this sample, roughly 88% of them only once. 2.5% to 3% of the sample is taken by the ten largest. Sequencing was performed on peripheral blood. The receptors stem from a young woman with COVID-19, enrolled during active disease.

The chain couples TRBV5-6 to TRBJ1-2; D is unclear. The V end was cut by 2 bases, the J end by 6 bases, with 11 bases between. CDR3 size: 13 residues. Germline V lookup: CDR1 SGHDT, CDR2 YYEEEE. In nucleotides, the CDR3 is TGTGCCAGCAGCTTACTGGCGGTGGATGGCTACACCTTC. It codes for CASSLLAVDGYTF. The variable domain in full, completed from reference TRBV5-6 and TRBJ1-2, reads DAGVTQSPTHLIKTRGQQVTLRCSPKSGHDTVSWYQQALGQGPQFIFQYYEEEERQRGNFPDRFSGHQFPNYSSELNVNALLLGDSALYLCASSLLAVDGYTFGSGTRLTVV.

The chain joins TRBV19 to TRBJ1-4; 7 positions agree with TRBD1. This CDR3 is 15 amino acids long. From germline, CDR1 is LNHDA and CDR2 SQIVND (reference sequence). V lost 4 bases, J lost 2 bases, and 4 bases stayed unmatched. CDR3 coding DNA: TGTGCCAGTAGTAACCCAGGGGGGACTAATGAAAAACTGTTTTTT. This sequence encodes CASSNPGGTNEKLFF.

The chain links TRBV6-6 to TRBJ2-1; TRBD2 matches 8 bases. Germline V gene sequence: CDR1 MNHNY, CDR2 SVGAGI (reference sequence). Germline trimming cut 5 bases from V and 12 bases from J; bases unmatched to any gene: 24. The CDR3 extends over 18 amino acids. The DNA of the CDR3 is TGTGCCAGCAGTCCTACTGCTCCGACTAGCGAGATAGAAATTGGGCAGTTCTTC. The encoded protein is CASSPTAPTSEIEIGQFF.

The rearrangement joins TRBV11-2 to TRBJ1-5, with 8 bases aligning to TRBD1. Trimming cost V 3 bases and J 6 bases; bases outside gene matches: 4. The CDR3 sequence is 14 residues long. Germline V gives CDR1 SGHAT, CDR2 FQNNGV. In DNA, the CDR3 is TGTGCCAGCAGCTTGGGGACAGGAGGTCAGCCCCAGCATTTT. Encoded protein: CASSLGTGGQPQHF. Full variable domain (remainder filled in from reference TRBV11-2 and TRBJ1-5): EAGVAQSPRYKIIEKRQSVAFWCNPISGHATLYWYQQILGQGPKLLIQFQNNGVVDDSQLPKDRFSAERLKGVDSTLKIQPAKLEDSAVYLCASSLGTGGQPQHFGDGTRLSIL.

This chain connects TRBV5-4 to TRBJ1-1; D is possibly TRBD1 (5 bases). The V gene lost 5 bases and the J gene lost 11 bases, with 19 bases spanning the gap. The CDR3 extends over 13 amino acids. The V gene's germline CDR1 is SGHNT and CDR2 YYREEE (reference sequence). DNA for the CDR3: TGTGCCAGCAGTATCGTGGGGGGGAGCCCGGCTTTCTTT. This translates into CASSIVGGSPAFF.

The chain couples TRBV19 to TRBJ1-5, with D perhaps matching TRBD1 (5 bases). The CDR3 loop spans 15 amino acids. Germline CDR1 is LNHDA and CDR2 is SQIVND (reference sequence). The germline V and J ends were trimmed by 8 bases and 2 bases, with 16 bases remaining between them. The CDR3 reads CASGRVREGNQPQHF. The CDR3 nucleotides read TGTGCCAGTGGCCGGGTCAGGGAGGGCAATCAGCCCCAGCATTTT.

The J gene is TRBJ1-2, the V gene TRBV19; D is ambiguous. Germline CDR1 and CDR2: LNHDA and SQIVND (reference sequence). This CDR3 contains 16 residues. Trimming removed 4 bases from V and 4 bases from J, with 19 bases in between. The CDR3 loop reads CASSKSGGSPSYGYTF. The DNA of the CDR3 is TGTGCCAGTAGTAAATCGGGAGGTTCACCATCCTATGGCTACACCTTC.

This chain uses TRBV5-1 with TRBJ2-2; TRBD2 matches 7 bases. The CDR3 sequence is 16 residues long. Germline values: CDR1 SGHRS, CDR2 YFSETQ. V was pared by 4 bases and J by 10 bases, with 16 bases of the junction left unmatched. The CDR3 nucleotides read TGCGCCAGCAGCATCCCCCCCTTCGCGGGAGTGGAGGAGCTGTTTTTT. This gives the protein CASSIPPFAGVEELFF.

The V gene is TRBV6-5, the J gene TRBJ2-3; 11 nucleotides align to TRBD1. Per germline, CDR1 MNHEY and CDR2 SVGAGI. J lost 5 bases, V lost 6 bases, and 7 bases had no gene match. The CDR3 has 15 amino acids. The CDR3 DNA reads TGTGCCAGCAGCGCCCCGGGACAGGGGGTAGATACGCAGTATTTT. It is translated as CASSAPGQGVDTQYF.

The chain is built from TRBV5-8 and TRBJ2-7, with TRBD2 matching 7 bases. V was pared by 0 bases and J by 6 bases, with 15 bases of the junction left unmatched. From germline, CDR1 is SGHTS and CDR2 YDEGEE. This CDR3 contains 17 residues. DNA for the CDR3: TGTGCCAGCAGCTTGGGTGCGGGAGAACTCAATCCTCCCGAGCAGTACTTC. Its protein is CASSLGAGELNPPEQYF.

The rearrangement joins TRBV6-5 to TRBJ2-2; D is possibly TRBD1 (6 bases). In germline, CDR1 is MNHEY, CDR2 SVGAGI. The CDR3 runs 15 residues. With 3 bases removed from V and 6 bases from J, the gap between germline ends came to 14 bases. The DNA of the CDR3 is TGTGCCAGCAGTTATTACGGGACAATGCCCGGGGAGCTGTTTTTT. Translation: CASSYYGTMPGELFF.

This chain links TRBV5-4 with TRBJ1-2; D possibly corresponds to TRBD1 (5 bases). Per germline, CDR1 SGHNT and CDR2 YYREEE (reference sequence). The CDR3 consists of 14 residues. V lost 2 bases and J lost 2, with 10 bases in between. DNA for the CDR3: TGTGCCAGCAGCTTACAGGTCCAAAACTATGGCTACACCTTC. This translates into CASSLQVQNYGYTF.

The rearrangement links TRBV9 to TRBJ1-5, with TRBD1 as a possible D gene (6 bases). The V gene's germline CDR1 is SGDLS and CDR2 YYNGEE. CDR3 length equals 13 residues. Trimming removed 3 bases at V and 4 bases at J, with 8 bases between. CDR3 region: CASSEQGNQPQHF. CDR3 bases: TGTGCCAGCAGCGAACAGGGAAATCAGCCCCAGCATTTT.

V usage is TRBV19 and J usage is TRBJ2-1, with TRBD2 identical over 14 bases. This CDR3 is 16 amino acids long. The V gene end was trimmed by 4 bases and the J gene end by 9 bases; junction bases not matched to a gene: 8. The germline V gene encodes CDR1 LNHDA and CDR2 SQIVND (reference sequence). The DNA of the CDR3 is TGTGCCAGTAGTACCGCCGGGACTAGCGGGAGTATTGAGCAGTTCTTC. Amino acids: CASSTAGTSGSIEQFF.

This clone was observed a handful of times. This sequence joins TRBV11-2 and TRBJ2-1, with 7 bases matching TRBD1. Germline CDR1 SGHAT, CDR2 FQNNGV. V dropped 3 bases and J dropped 1; count of bases not matched to a gene: 0. The CDR3 covers 14 residues. In DNA form, the CDR3 reads TGTGCCAGCAGCTTCAGGGGGTCCTACAATGAGCAGTTCTTC. Translation: CASSFRGSYNEQFF.

The J gene is TRBJ2-2, the V gene TRBV5-8; 9 nucleotides align to TRBD1. J gave up 7 bases and V 2 bases, and 6 bases lay outside the gene matches. The CDR3 loop spans 15 amino acids. The germline CDR1 and CDR2 sequences are SGHTS and YDEGEE. The CDR3 DNA follows: TGTGCCAGCAGCTTTCGACAGGGGGGAATCGGGGAGCTGTTTTTT. Its translation: CASSFRQGGIGELFF.

The chain joins TRBV29-1 to TRBJ1-3; no clear D. The CDR3 totals 14 residues. Trimming pared 0 bases from V and 0 bases from J, leaving 6 bases between. CDR1 and CDR2 from the germline V gene are SQVTM and ANQGSEA. The CDR3: CSVEDPSSGNTIYF. For the CDR3, the DNA is TGCAGCGTTGAAGACCCGAGCTCTGGAAACACCATATATTTT. Together with reference TRBV29-1 and TRBJ1-3, the CDR3 gives the full variable domain: SAVISQKPSRDICQRGTSLTIQCQVDSQVTMMFWYRQQPGQSLTLIATANQGSEATYESGFVIDKFPISRPNLTFSTLTVSNMSPEDSSIYLCSVEDPSSGNTIYFGEGSWLTVV.

In this sample, this clone turned up a few times. CDR3 sequence reads: CATRLGQPNTGELFF. DNA for the CDR3: TGTGCCACCCGTCTGGGACAACCGAACACCGGGGAGCTGTTTTTT. This chain connects TRBV15 to TRBJ2-2; D perhaps matches TRBD1 (6 bases). The germline V and J ends were trimmed by 8 bases and 0 bases, with 13 bases remaining between them. Per germline, CDR1 LNHNV and CDR2 YYDKDF (reference sequence). The CDR3 is 15 amino acids.

The chain uses TRBV7-9 and TRBJ2-1, with a tentative D call TRBD1 (5 bases). V lost 5 bases and J lost 7, with 18 bases in between. Germline CDR1 SEHNR, CDR2 FQNEAQ (reference sequence). The CDR3 is 15 residues long. CDR3 nucleotides: TGTGCCAGCAGCGTGGGTTCTGACACAGGAAATGAGCAGTTCTTC. The encoded protein is CASSVGSDTGNEQFF.

The chain recombines TRBV19 with TRBJ2-1; 7 nucleotides agree with TRBD2. This CDR3 is 17 amino acids long. V shed 7 bases, J shed 0 bases, and the junction held 12 bases outside the gene matches. Germline V CDR1 and CDR2: LNHDA, SQIVND (reference sequence). CDR3 region: CASTPQEGGSSYNEQFF. CDR3 in DNA: TGTGCCAGTACCCCCCAAGAAGGCGGGAGCTCCTACAATGAGCAGTTCTTC.

The J gene is TRBJ1-6, the V gene TRBV29-1, with TRBD1 matching 7 bases. The CDR3 runs to 14 residues. CDR1 is SQVTM, CDR2 ANQGSEA, per germline. Unmatched junction bases numbered 7, after V lost 4 bases and J lost 7 bases. The CDR3 region is CSVGGGAPNSPLHF. CDR3 in DNA: TGCAGCGTTGGAGGGGGCGCGCCCAATTCACCCCTCCACTTT.

For the CDR3, the DNA is TGCGCCAGCAGTGTTTATACGGGAGAGGGTGAGCAGTTCTTC. As protein: CASSVYTGEGEQFF. This chain uses TRBV10-1 with TRBJ2-1, with a weak D call TRBD2 (6 bases). Germline-derived CDR1 and CDR2 are WNHNN and SYGVQD (reference sequence). The CDR3 totals 14 residues. Trimming took off 4 bases at V and 9 bases at J, with 16 bases between the two ends.

The V gene is TRBV7-9, the J gene TRBJ2-7, with 7 nucleotides matching TRBD1. Trimming took 4 bases from V and 2 from J; bases not matched to a gene: 5. The CDR3 contains 14 residues. CDR1 is SEHNR, CDR2 FQNEAQ, per germline (reference sequence). The CDR3 region is CASSSGQDTYEQYF. CDR3 DNA: TGTGCCAGCAGCTCTGGACAGGATACCTACGAGCAGTACTTC.

The V call is TRBV30, the J call TRBJ1-4; TRBD1 might be the D (6 bases). Per germline, CDR1 GTSNPN and CDR2 SVGIG (reference sequence). The CDR3 extends over 14 amino acids. V was clipped by 4 bases and J by 6 bases, with 15 bases between them. As DNA, the CDR3 is TGTGCCTGGATCGGGGGGGCCCTCTATGAAAAACTGTTTTTT. This sequence encodes CAWIGGALYEKLFF.

The chain is built from TRBV7-9 and TRBJ1-5, with D possibly matching TRBD1 (6 bases). Germline loops: CDR1 SEHNR, CDR2 FQNEAQ (reference sequence). The V end was cut by 6 bases, the J end by 3 bases, with 12 bases between. The CDR3 has 14 residues. The CDR3 reads CASSKGQLNQPQHF. CDR3 DNA sequence: TGTGCCAGCAGTAAGGGACAACTCAATCAGCCCCAGCATTTT. The entire variable domain, with the rest obtained from reference TRBV7-9 and TRBJ1-5, is as follows: DTGVSQNPRHKITKRGQNVTFRCDPISEHNRLYWYRQTLGQGPEFLTYFQNEAQLEKSRLLSDRFSAERPKGSFSTLEIQRTEQGDSAMYLCASSKGQLNQPQHFGDGTRLSIL.

This clone came up once. The J gene is TRBJ2-7, the V gene TRBV5-1; 9 bases are shared with TRBD1. The germline V gene has CDR1 SGHRS and CDR2 YFSETQ. The CDR3 has 15 residues. The V and J ends lost 4 bases and 2 bases, in that order; junction bases with no gene match: 7. CDR3 sequence (DNA): TGCGCCAGCAGCCTTACCGGACAGGGGACCTACGAGCAGTACTTC. It yields the protein CASSLTGQGTYEQYF.